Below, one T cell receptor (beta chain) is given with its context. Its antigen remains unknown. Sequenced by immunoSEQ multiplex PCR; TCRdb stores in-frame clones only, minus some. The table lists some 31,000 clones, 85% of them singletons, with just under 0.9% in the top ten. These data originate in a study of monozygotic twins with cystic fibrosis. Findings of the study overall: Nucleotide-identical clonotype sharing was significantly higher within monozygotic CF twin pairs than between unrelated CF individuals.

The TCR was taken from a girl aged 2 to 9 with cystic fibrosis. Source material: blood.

CDR3 DNA sequence: TGTGCCGTCTCGGGGACCGCATATGGCTACACCTTC. It codes for CAVSGTAYGYTF. The chain combines TRBV30 with TRBJ1-2; D might be TRBD1 (5 bases). This CDR3 is built from 12 residues. Trimming removed 8 bases from V and 5 bases from J, with 15 bases in between. Germline CDR1 is GTSNPN and CDR2 is SVGIG (reference sequence).